The source of this TCR beta chain is a study of cytomegalovirus exposure and HLA in healthy donors. This table comes from immunoSEQ multiplex PCR, and its TCRdb copy is limited to in-frame clones, with some not included. The table has under 85,000 clones, over 85% seen once. The CDR3 spans 15 residues. Germline CDR1 MNHEY, CDR2 SMNVEV (reference sequence). The V gene lost 3 bases and the J gene lost 7 bases, with 19 bases spanning the gap. Remarks on this clone: The antigen is not known.

Findings and limits, study-wide: Despite most TCR sequences being rare, some public TCRs occurred in many donors. The tendency of first-cohort TCR clusters to co-occur in the approximately 120 validation repertoires was identified by a subsequent analysis.

This receptor was identified in a woman under 30 in good health and CMV-seronegative. The chain employs TRBV27 and TRBJ2-7, with D perhaps TRBD2 (5 bases). Sequenced input: PBMCs. The CDR3 nucleotides read TGTGCCAGCAGTTTTAACGGGCAGCCCGGCGGGGAGCAGTACTTC. As protein: CASSFNGQPGGEQYF.